The present entry profiles one TCR beta chain with its context. The data were taken from a study of cytomegalovirus exposure and HLA in healthy donors. Trimming removed 5 bases at V and 7 bases at J, with 24 bases between. The CDR3 totals 16 residues. Germline lookup yields CDR1 SGHDN and CDR2 FVKESK. The PCR was carried out with 60 Vbeta primers and 13 Jbeta primers. TCRdb keeps only in-frame clones here, not all; method: immunoSEQ multiplex PCR. The repertoire holds some 160,000 clones, approximately 72% seen once, with approximately 2% in the top ten. The sample taken for sequencing was PBMCs. The rearrangement links TRBV14 to TRBJ2-7; D possibly corresponds to TRBD2 (5 bases). The sequence was collected from a man aged 35-49 years in good health and CMV-seronegative. CDR3 protein: CASSSRLLRLGEEQYF. The DNA for the CDR3 is TGTGCCAGCAGCTCAAGACTCCTACGCCTGGGAGAGGAGCAGTACTTC.